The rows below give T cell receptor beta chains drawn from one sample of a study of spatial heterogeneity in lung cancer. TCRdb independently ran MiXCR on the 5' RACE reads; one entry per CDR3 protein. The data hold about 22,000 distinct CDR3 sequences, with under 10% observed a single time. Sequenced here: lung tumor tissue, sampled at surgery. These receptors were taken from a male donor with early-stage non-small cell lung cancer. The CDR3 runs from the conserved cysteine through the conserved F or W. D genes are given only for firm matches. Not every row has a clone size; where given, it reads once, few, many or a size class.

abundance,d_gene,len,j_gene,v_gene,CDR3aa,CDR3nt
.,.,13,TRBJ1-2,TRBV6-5,CASSRNANYGYTF,TGTGCCAGCAGTCGCAACGCTAACTATGGCTACACCTTC
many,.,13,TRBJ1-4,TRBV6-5,CASSYSTGEKLFF,TGTGCCAGCAGTTACTCGACAGGAGAAAAACTGTTTTTT
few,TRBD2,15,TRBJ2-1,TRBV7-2,CASSTEGGAGNEQFF,TGTGCCAGCAGCACGGAGGGAGGGGCTGGCAATGAGCAGTTCTTC
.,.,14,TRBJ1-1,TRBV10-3,CAIRLGQLNTEAFF,TGTGCCATCAGGCTCGGACAGTTGAACACTGAAGCTTTCTTT
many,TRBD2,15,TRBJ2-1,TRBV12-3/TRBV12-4,CASSPGTSGNNEQFF,TGTGCCAGCAGTCCCGGGACTAGCGGCAACAATGAGCAGTTCTTC
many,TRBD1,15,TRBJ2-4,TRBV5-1,CASSLVPGGENIQYF,TGCGCCAGCAGCTTGGTTCCAGGGGGCGAAAACATTCAGTACTTC
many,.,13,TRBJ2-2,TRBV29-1,CSVAPRGTGELFF,TGCAGCGTGGCCCCTCGGGGAACCGGGGAGCTGTTTTTT
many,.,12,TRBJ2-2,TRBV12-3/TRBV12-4,CASSLETGELFF,TGTGCCAGCAGTTTGGAAACCGGGGAGCTGTTTTTT
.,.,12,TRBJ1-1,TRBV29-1,CSVRRENTEAFF,TGCAGCGTACGACGGGAGAACACTGAAGCTTTCTTT
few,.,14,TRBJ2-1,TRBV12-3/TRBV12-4,CASSPDRPYNEQFF,TGTGCCAGCAGTCCCGACAGGCCCTACAATGAGCAGTTCTTC
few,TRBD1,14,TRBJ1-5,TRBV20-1,CSALDRARNQPQHF,TGCAGTGCTCTCGACAGGGCACGGAATCAGCCCCAGCATTTT
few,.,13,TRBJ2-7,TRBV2,CASRVRGTYEQYF,TGTGCCAGCAGGGTCCGGGGAACCTACGAGCAGTACTTC
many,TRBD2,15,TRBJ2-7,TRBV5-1,CASSPTGGGPYEQYF,TGCGCCAGCAGCCCTACCGGCGGGGGGCCCTACGAGCAGTACTTC
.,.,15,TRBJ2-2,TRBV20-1,CSARAITGFTGELFF,TGCAGTGCTAGAGCGATTACAGGGTTCACCGGGGAGCTGTTTTTT
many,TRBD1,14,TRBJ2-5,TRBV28,CASSPVTGLETQYF,TGTGCCAGCAGTCCCGTGACAGGGCTAGAGACCCAGTACTTC
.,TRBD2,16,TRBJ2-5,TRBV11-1,CASSRGRLADQETQYF,TGTGCCAGCAGCCGGGGAAGACTAGCGGATCAAGAGACCCAGTACTTC
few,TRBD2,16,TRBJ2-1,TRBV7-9,CASSLYTGGTLDEQFF,TGTGCCAGCAGCTTATATACGGGGGGTACCCTCGATGAGCAGTTCTTC
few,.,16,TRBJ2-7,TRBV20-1,CSVGVDGSKASYEQYF,TGCAGTGTGGGGGTAGATGGTAGCAAGGCCTCCTACGAGCAGTACTTC
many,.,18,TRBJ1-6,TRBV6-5,CASSYGPGYYLKNSPLHF,TGTGCCAGCAGTTACGGCCCTGGGTATTATTTGAAGAATTCACCCCTCCACTTT
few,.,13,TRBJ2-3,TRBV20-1,CSAMRDSTDTQYF,TGCAGTGCTATGAGAGATAGCACAGATACGCAGTATTTT